The 21 T cell receptor beta chains presented below share a single source sample, sequenced in a study of blood T cell repertoires in COVID-19. Sequenced by immunoSEQ multiplex PCR; TCRdb stores in-frame clones only, minus some. The sample lists about 83,000 clones, about 90% seen once, with 2.5% to 3.5% in the top ten. Source material: peripheral blood. The receptor source for this set is a woman aged 50 to 60 with active or convalescent COVID-19.

CDR3 residues: CASSQERNEGLGYTF. CDR3 DNA sequence: TGTGCCAGCAGCCAAGAGAGGAATGAGGGTCTTGGCTACACCTTC. The chain uses TRBV4-2 and TRBJ1-2; D is unresolved. Trimming pared 0 bases from V and 7 bases from J, leaving 15 bases between. This CDR3 contains 15 residues. Germline V gene lookup returns CDR1 LGHNA and CDR2 YNFKEQ.

This chain joins TRBV13 and TRBJ2-3, with TRBD2 matching over 7 bases. Germline CDR1 PRHDT, CDR2 FYEKMQ (reference sequence). With 5 bases clipped from V and 1 base from J, the junction kept 6 bases outside the gene matches. The CDR3 totals 15 residues. The CDR3 sequence is CASSPSRGGTDTQYF. For the CDR3, the DNA is TGTGCCAGCAGCCCTAGCCGGGGGGGCACAGATACGCAGTATTTT.

The chain recombines TRBV7-2 with TRBJ2-1, with 9 bases identical to TRBD2. CDR3 length: 15 amino acids. Looked up from germline, CDR1 is SGHTA and CDR2 is FQGNSA. V dropped 0 bases and J dropped 5; count of bases not matched to a gene: 2. The CDR3 nucleotides read TGTGCCAGCAGCTTAGCGCGGGGGGGAAACAATGAGCAGTTCTTC. This encodes CASSLARGGNNEQFF.

V is TRBV30 and J is TRBJ1-4, with D maybe TRBD1 (5 bases). Germline V gene sequence: CDR1 GTSNPN, CDR2 SVGIG (reference sequence). Trimming took 1 base from V and 0 from J, leaving 12 bases between them. The CDR3 is made up of 16 amino acids. CDR3 DNA sequence: TGTGCCTGGAGTGATAAGGGGCAAACAACTAATGAAAAACTGTTTTTT. This translates into CAWSDKGQTTNEKLFF.

This CDR3 is CASSPLRSALFQETQYF. CDR3 nucleotide sequence: TGCGCCAGCAGCCCCTTGAGATCCGCGCTATTCCAAGAGACCCAGTACTTC. The V gene is TRBV5-1, the J gene TRBJ2-5; D remains ambiguous. This CDR3 spans 17 amino acids. Germline V gene sequence: CDR1 SGHRS, CDR2 YFSETQ. Between the trimmed V and J ends, which lost 4 bases and 1 base, there was a span of 20 bases. Using reference TRBV5-1 and TRBJ2-5 for the parts outside the CDR3, the full variable domain is KAGVTQTPRYLIKTRGQQVTLSCSPISGHRSVSWYQQTPGQGLQFLFEYFSETQRNKGNFPGRFSGRQFSNSRSEMNVSTLELGDSALYLCASSPLRSALFQETQYFGPGTRLLVL.

The chain employs TRBV19 and TRBJ1-1, with 8 bases that match TRBD1. The CDR3 has 14 amino acids. Germline assignment: CDR1 LNHDA and CDR2 SQIVND (reference sequence). Trimming cost V 5 bases and J 2 bases; bases outside gene matches: 4. The CDR3 spells CASSADRANTEAFF. CDR3 DNA sequence: TGTGCCAGTAGTGCGGACAGGGCCAACACTGAAGCTTTCTTT.

The chain is built from TRBV14 and TRBJ1-1, with D possibly being TRBD1 (5 bases). This CDR3 comprises 13 residues. The V and J ends lost 4 bases and 0 bases respectively, with 6 bases between them. Germline V gives CDR1 SGHDN, CDR2 FVKESK. CDR3 region: CASSRDLNTEAFF. The CDR3 coding sequence is TGTGCCAGCAGCCGGGACTTGAACACTGAAGCTTTCTTT.

This chain connects TRBV9 to TRBJ2-2; tentatively, D is TRBD2 (6 bases). The V end lost 2 bases, the J end lost 4 bases, and 12 bases lay between the germline ends. Germline-derived CDR1 and CDR2 are SGDLS and YYNGEE. This CDR3 region has 15 residues. The CDR3 region is CASSVYGGSTGELFF. For the CDR3, the DNA is TGTGCCAGCAGCGTGTACGGGGGTTCCACCGGGGAGCTGTTTTTT.

The genes are TRBV5-1 and TRBJ1-1; the D gene is possibly TRBD1 (5 bases). The V end lost 0 bases, the J end lost 5 bases, and 23 bases lay between the germline ends. CDR1 is SGHRS and CDR2 is YFSETQ in the germline V gene. This CDR3 has 18 residues. The CDR3 is CASSLAPGGVGGGTEAFF. Written as DNA, the CDR3 is TGCGCCAGCAGCTTGGCCCCCGGAGGGGTGGGTGGGGGAACTGAAGCTTTCTTT.

J is TRBJ1-1 and V is TRBV19; the D gene is possibly TRBD1 (5 bases). This CDR3 is built from 14 residues. Trimming left V 7 bases short and J 1 base short, with 13 bases between. The germline V gene has CDR1 LNHDA and CDR2 SQIVND (reference sequence). Here the CDR3 reads CASTMTETNTEAFF. DNA of the CDR3: TGTGCCAGTACCATGACAGAGACGAACACTGAAGCTTTCTTT.

The V and J genes are TRBV6-5 and TRBJ1-4; the D gene is possibly TRBD1 (5 bases). Germline CDR1 and CDR2: MNHEY and SVGAGI. V was cut by 5 bases and J by 8 bases, with 6 bases left in between. CDR3 length: 11 amino acids. This CDR3 is CASSTGEKLFF. The CDR3 bases are TGTGCCAGCAGTACAGGAGAAAAACTGTTTTTT.

The chain joins TRBV19 to TRBJ1-6, with D perhaps TRBD1 (6 bases). The CDR3 has 16 amino acids. Germline CDR1 and CDR2: LNHDA and SQIVND (reference sequence). Trimming took 1 base from V and 2 from J, leaving 9 bases between them. CDR3: CASSIGGHTYNSPLHF. CDR3 nucleotides: TGTGCCAGTAGTATAGGGGGACACACCTATAATTCACCCCTCCACTTT.

V usage is TRBV7-3 and J usage is TRBJ2-1; 9 bases are a match to TRBD2. V lost 1 base to trimming and J lost 4 bases; unmatched junction nucleotides: 2. Germline V gene lookup returns CDR1 SGHTA and CDR2 FQGTGA. The CDR3 covers 15 residues. CDR3 residues: CASSLSGGVYNEQFF. The CDR3 DNA is TGTGCCAGCAGCTTAAGCGGGGGGGTTTACAATGAGCAGTTCTTC.

The chain joins TRBV30 to TRBJ2-7; TRBD2 matches at 14 bases. In germline, CDR1 is GTSNPN, CDR2 SVGIG (reference sequence). This CDR3 contains 16 residues. Trimming cost V 0 bases and J 3 bases; bases outside gene matches: 4. The CDR3 loop reads CAWSVGLAGGYYEQYF. The CDR3 coding sequence is TGTGCCTGGAGTGTCGGACTAGCGGGGGGCTACTACGAGCAGTACTTC.

This chain joins TRBV20-1 and TRBJ1-5; D unclear. The CDR3 length is 14 residues. The V gene lost 3 bases and the J gene lost 6 bases, with 15 bases spanning the gap. Germline-derived CDR1 and CDR2 are DFQATT and SNEGSKA (reference sequence). The CDR3 DNA sequence: TGCAGTGCTAGTACCTTAGAGGAGCGTCAGCCCCAGCATTTT. Protein product: CSASTLEERQPQHF.

This chain joins TRBV10-3 and TRBJ2-7; D unresolved. This CDR3 has 11 amino acids. CDR1 and CDR2 from the germline V gene are ENHRY and SYGVKD. Trimming removed 3 bases at V and 5 bases at J, with 5 bases between. The CDR3 loop is CAISELNEQYF. CDR3 nucleotides: TGTGCCATCAGTGAACTAAACGAGCAGTACTTC.

The chain employs TRBV2 and TRBJ1-4; 7 bases line up with TRBD1. The CDR3 runs 19 residues. Trimming at V came to 6 bases and at J to 0 bases, leaving 16 bases not matched to a gene. Germline values: CDR1 SNHLY, CDR2 FYNNEI. The chain's CDR3 is CASRKPGQAKGATNEKLFF. DNA of the CDR3: TGTGCCAGCAGGAAACCAGGACAGGCCAAGGGGGCAACTAATGAAAAACTGTTTTTT. Combining the CDR3 with reference TRBV2 and TRBJ1-4 gives the whole variable domain EPEVTQTPSHQVTQMGQEVILRCVPISNHLYFYWYRQILGQKVEFLVSFYNNEISEKSEIFDDQFSVERPDGSNFTLKIRSTKLEDSAMYFCASRKPGQAKGATNEKLFFGSGTQLSVL.

This sequence joins TRBV24-1 and TRBJ2-5, with 7 positions matching TRBD2. This CDR3 has 17 residues. V lost 3 bases, J lost 4 bases, and 13 bases stayed unmatched. The germline gives CDR1 KGHDR, CDR2 SFDVKD. In DNA, the CDR3 is TGTGCCACCAGTGATACCCGGGGTAGGGAGGGTCGAGAGACCCAGTACTTC. Translation gives CATSDTRGREGRETQYF.

The chain carries TRBV18 and TRBJ1-3, with D perhaps TRBD1 (5 bases). This CDR3 has 17 residues. Germline-derived CDR1 and CDR2 are KGHSH and LQKENI. Trimming removed 0 bases at V and 7 bases at J, with 19 bases between. The CDR3 DNA sequence: TGTGCCAGCTCACCACCGGGAGGAGGGGCAAGATTGAACACCATATATTTT. It translates to CASSPPGGGARLNTIYF.

The chain recombines TRBV5-5 with TRBJ1-3; 7 bases are a match to TRBD1. Trimming at V came to 4 bases and at J to 0 bases, leaving 7 bases not matched to a gene. CDR3 length equals 16 residues. Germline-derived CDR1 and CDR2 are SGHKS and YYEKEE (reference sequence). DNA of the CDR3: TGTGCCAGCAGCGTGGGACGGGACAGCTCTGGAAACACCATATATTTT. Its protein product is CASSVGRDSSGNTIYF.

The chain combines TRBV29-1 with TRBJ2-5; 7 bases are shared with TRBD1. This CDR3 is built from 14 residues. Germline values: CDR1 SQVTM, CDR2 ANQGSEA. The junction had 10 bases not matched to a gene; V was cut back by 7 bases and J by 2 bases. The CDR3 sequence: CSATMGQLQETQYF. The CDR3 nucleotides are TGCAGCGCAACTATGGGACAGTTACAAGAGACCCAGTACTTC.